This T cell receptor beta chain was retrieved from a study of OX40 agonist ivuxolimab in advanced cancers. Study results and limitations: CD4+ and CD8+ blood T cells expanded clonally by week 6 at 0.1 to 3.0 mg/kg.

Worth noting for this clone: Its antigen is currently unknown.

Method: immunoSEQ multiplex PCR; TCRdb's copy keeps in-frame clones and lacks some. The sample consists of tens of thousands of clones, around 87% of them appearing once. This receptor was identified in an adult with an advanced solid tumor such as melanoma, head and neck, liver or kidney cancer. This specimen was CD4+ or CD8+ T cells sorted from blood, taken in a trial of the OX40 agonist ivuxolimab.

In DNA form, the CDR3 reads TGTGCCAGCAGTTCCCCCAGTGCCACTGAAGCTTTCTTT. This encodes CASSSPSATEAFF. The chain employs TRBV28 and TRBJ1-1; the D is unclear. The V and J ends lost 4 bases and 4 bases respectively, with 10 bases between them. This CDR3 contains 13 residues. Germline lookup yields CDR1 MDHEN and CDR2 SYDVKM.